The 22 T cell receptor beta chains below were found in one sample sequenced in a study of T cells after yellow fever vaccination. TCRdb reprocessed the 5' RACE reads with MiXCR, giving one entry per CDR3 protein. This sample has some 260,000 distinct CDR3 sequences; roughly 5.6% occur once, and the top ten carry around 3.5%. This material consisted of CD4+ T cells sorted from PBMCs, taken on the day of the yellow fever booster vaccination. Receptors originate from a man younger than 35 who received the YFV17D yellow fever vaccine.

In its sample, this clonotype was seen many times. The chain uses TRBV28 and TRBJ2-1; D gene uncertain. V dropped 4 bases and J dropped 0 bases, with 13 bases sitting between them. CDR1 and CDR2 (germline): MDHEN, SYDVKM. This CDR3 has 16 amino acids. The CDR3 nucleotides are TGTGCCAGCAGTTCCGGTTCTTCCAGCTCCTACAATGAGCAGTTCTTC. Translated, it gives CASSSGSSSSYNEQFF.

CDR3 region: CASSPVGIRQPQHF. As DNA, the CDR3 is TGTGCCAGCAGCCCCGTCGGGATAAGGCAGCCCCAGCATTTT. V gene TRBV6-5 combines with J gene TRBJ1-5; D unclear. The V gene's germline CDR1 is MNHEY and CDR2 SVGAGI. This CDR3 spans 14 amino acids. The ends were cut back, 6 bases at V and 7 bases at J, with 16 bases in the middle.

The rearrangement links TRBV12-3 or TRBV12-4 to TRBJ2-5; tentatively, D is TRBD1 (5 bases). V was shortened by 7 bases and J by 1 base, with 16 bases between the two germline ends. The CDR3 is made up of 15 amino acids. CDR3 sequence reads: CASTVGQGGQETQYF. The CDR3 nucleotides read TGTGCCAGCACCGTTGGCCAGGGTGGCCAAGAGACCCAGTACTTC.

The sample holds many counts of this clonotype. The CDR3 loop is CASSQDIRMNTEAFF. The DNA for the CDR3 is TGCGCCAGCAGCCAAGATATCAGGATGAACACTGAAGCTTTCTTT. The chain has TRBV4-3 and TRBJ1-1; no definite D call. Germline V CDR1 and CDR2: LGHNA, YSLEER. The CDR3 is 15 amino acids. The V and J ends lost 0 bases and 0 bases respectively, with 8 bases between them.

In its sample, this clonotype was seen many times. This chain uses TRBV10-3 with TRBJ1-5, with D possibly being TRBD1 (6 bases). From germline, CDR1 is ENHRY and CDR2 SYGVKD. The ends were cut back, 6 bases at V and 5 bases at J, with 11 bases in the middle. The CDR3 extends over 13 amino acids. CDR3 sequence reads: CAISRQEDQPQHF. The DNA of the CDR3 is TGTGCCATCAGCCGACAGGAGGATCAGCCCCAGCATTTT.

This clonotype was recorded a few times. The chain is built from TRBV20-1 and TRBJ2-5; D possibly corresponds to TRBD2 (5 bases). The germline CDR1 and CDR2 sequences are DFQATT and SNEGSKA (reference sequence). The CDR3 covers 13 residues. The ends were cut back, 6 bases at V and 6 bases at J, with 17 bases in the middle. The CDR3 protein is CSARLLARKTQYF. In nucleotides, the CDR3 is TGCAGTGCAAGACTGCTAGCCCGGAAGACCCAGTACTTC.

This chain connects TRBV2 to TRBJ1-5; D perhaps matches TRBD1 (6 bases). V was cut by 4 bases and J by 5 bases, with 12 bases left in between. The CDR3 has 14 residues. Germline V gene data show CDR1 as SNHLY and CDR2 as FYNNEI. The CDR3 spells CASSGQVRDQPQHF. The CDR3 nucleotides read TGTGCCAGCAGTGGACAGGTACGGGATCAGCCCCAGCATTTT.

The rearrangement joins TRBV5-4 to TRBJ1-2; D is unresolved. Germline CDR1 and CDR2: SGHNT and YYREEE (reference sequence). This CDR3 is built from 13 residues. The germline V and J ends were trimmed by 1 base and 2 bases, with 6 bases remaining between them. The CDR3 bases are TGTGCCAGCAGCTTGATAGACAACTATGGCTACACCTTC. The encoded protein is CASSLIDNYGYTF.

This clonotype was seen just once. This chain uses TRBV4-3 with TRBJ1-2; unclear D gene. V lost 0 bases to trimming and J lost 3 bases, with 8 bases between them. Germline assignment: CDR1 LGHNA and CDR2 YSLEER. This CDR3 has 14 amino acids. CDR3 nucleotides: TGCGCCAGCAGCCAAGATCGGGTGGACTATGGCTACACCTTC. This sequence encodes CASSQDRVDYGYTF.

The rearrangement joins TRBV7-2 to TRBJ1-5; D gene unclear. Trimming pared 1 base from V and 2 bases from J, leaving 12 bases between. Germline V gene data show CDR1 as SGHTA and CDR2 as FQGNSA. This CDR3 contains 16 residues. CDR3 loop: CASSLGPGKGNQPQHF. CDR3 in DNA: TGTGCCAGCAGCTTAGGGCCCGGGAAGGGCAATCAGCCCCAGCATTTT.

This clonotype was observed a handful of times. The rearrangement uses TRBV6-4 and TRBJ2-3; perhaps D is TRBD1 or TRBD2 (6 bases each). From germline, CDR1 is MRHNA and CDR2 SNTAGT. Trimming removed 2 bases from V and 5 bases from J, with 8 bases in between. This CDR3 spans 13 amino acids. The CDR3 DNA follows: TGTGCCAGCAGTGACGAGGGGGGAGATACGCAGTATTTT. Residues: CASSDEGGDTQYF.

There are a few counts of this clonotype. CDR3 in DNA: TGCAGTGCCCCCGGGACAGGCTACACTGAAGCTTTCTTT. Residues: CSAPGTGYTEAFF. The chain links TRBV20-1 to TRBJ1-1; 8 bases line up with TRBD1. The ends lost 6 bases at V and 3 bases at J; junction bases unmatched: 6. The V gene's germline CDR1 is DFQATT and CDR2 SNEGSKA (reference sequence). This CDR3 is 13 amino acids long.

This clonotype came up many times. The V gene is TRBV5-4, the J gene TRBJ1-2; 8 nucleotides line up with TRBD1. The germline gives CDR1 SGHNT, CDR2 YYREEE (reference sequence). The CDR3 loop spans 13 amino acids. The V and J ends lost 4 bases and 4 bases, in that order; junction bases with no gene match: 3. CDR3 residues: CASSAGTGYGYTF. In nucleotides, the CDR3 is TGTGCCAGCAGCGCCGGGACAGGCTATGGCTACACCTTC.

The genes are TRBV12-3 or TRBV12-4 and TRBJ1-1; D ambiguous. This CDR3 has 14 residues. Trimming left V 2 bases short and J 6 bases short, with 13 bases between. CDR3 residues: CASSLTRKSPEAFF. The CDR3, as DNA: TGTGCCAGCAGTTTAACCCGGAAGTCTCCTGAAGCTTTCTTT.

This clonotype was seen at least ten times. The chain is built from TRBV6-5 and TRBJ2-3; 8 bases map to TRBD2. This CDR3 is built from 14 residues. With V trimmed by 6 bases and J by 6 bases, 8 bases remained unmatched. The germline gives CDR1 MNHEY, CDR2 SVGAGI. CDR3 loop: CASRSGLASDTQYF. The CDR3 DNA reads TGTGCCAGCAGAAGCGGACTAGCATCGGATACGCAGTATTTT.

Only a few counts were recorded for this clonotype. CDR3 sequence reads: CASRSQGNSNQPQHF. The CDR3 DNA is TGTGCCAGCAGGTCACAGGGGAATAGCAATCAGCCCCAGCATTTT. V and J are TRBV12-3 or TRBV12-4 and TRBJ1-5; 7 bases are a match to TRBD1. The CDR3 consists of 15 residues. Germline trimming cut 6 bases from V and 0 bases from J; bases unmatched to any gene: 5.

This chain connects TRBV5-1 to TRBJ1-4, with D possibly TRBD1 on 5 matching bases. CDR3 size: 16 residues. V was trimmed by 2 bases and J by 0 bases, leaving 11 bases between them. CDR1 and CDR2 from the germline V gene are SGHRS and YFSETQ. CDR3 amino acids: CASSFEGPATNEKLFF. The CDR3 bases are TGCGCCAGCAGCTTTGAGGGACCCGCAACTAATGAAAAACTGTTTTTT. The whole variable domain, remainder taken from reference TRBV5-1 and TRBJ1-4, is KAGVTQTPRYLIKTRGQQVTLSCSPISGHRSVSWYQQTPGQGLQFLFEYFSETQRNKGNFPGRFSGRQFSNSRSEMNVSTLELGDSALYLCASSFEGPATNEKLFFGSGTQLSVL.

The CDR3 nucleotides read TGTGCCACCAGCAGAAACCGGGACGGATCACTTTCAGGCTACACCTTC. Translating gives CATSRNRDGSLSGYTF. The V gene is TRBV15, the J gene TRBJ1-2; possible D gene TRBD1, 5 bases. V was shortened by 2 bases and J by 8 bases, with 21 bases between the two germline ends. This CDR3 is 16 amino acids long. CDR1 is LNHNV and CDR2 is YYDKDF in the germline V gene (reference sequence).

This clonotype was counted only a few times. This rearrangement joins TRBV4-3 to TRBJ2-5; 7 bases fit TRBD1. Germline V gene lookup returns CDR1 LGHNA and CDR2 YSLEER. This CDR3 spans 15 amino acids. The V gene end was trimmed by 3 bases and the J gene end by 2 bases; junction bases not matched to a gene: 6. CDR3 sequence: CASSHEHRGQETQYF. The CDR3 DNA is TGCGCCAGCAGCCACGAACACAGGGGACAAGAGACCCAGTACTTC.

The J gene is TRBJ2-3, the V gene TRBV9, with D possibly matching TRBD1 (6 bases). V gave up 5 bases and J gave up 0 bases, with 16 bases separating them. This CDR3 comprises 16 residues. The germline CDR1 and CDR2 sequences are SGDLS and YYNGEE. The CDR3 DNA reads TGTGCCAGCAGTAGACAGGACGAGAGGAGCACAGATACGCAGTATTTT. It yields the protein CASSRQDERSTDTQYF.

This clonotype was found many times. The rearrangement links TRBV25-1 to TRBJ1-6; tentatively, D is TRBD1 (5 bases). V gave up 3 bases and J gave up 9 bases, with 12 bases separating them. Germline V gene sequence: CDR1 MGHDK, CDR2 SYGVNS. This CDR3 comprises 14 residues. The CDR3 reads CASSDMGGSSPLHF. The CDR3 coding sequence is TGTGCCAGCAGTGATATGGGGGGTAGTTCACCCCTCCACTTT.

This clonotype was counted a few times. This sequence joins TRBV2 and TRBJ1-2; D call uncertain. Trimming cost V 6 bases and J 4 bases, with 15 bases left between them. The CDR3 extends over 14 amino acids. The germline V gene has CDR1 SNHLY and CDR2 FYNNEI. The chain's CDR3 is CASREEVSVYGYTF. In DNA form, the CDR3 reads TGTGCCAGCAGGGAGGAGGTTTCAGTCTATGGCTACACCTTC.